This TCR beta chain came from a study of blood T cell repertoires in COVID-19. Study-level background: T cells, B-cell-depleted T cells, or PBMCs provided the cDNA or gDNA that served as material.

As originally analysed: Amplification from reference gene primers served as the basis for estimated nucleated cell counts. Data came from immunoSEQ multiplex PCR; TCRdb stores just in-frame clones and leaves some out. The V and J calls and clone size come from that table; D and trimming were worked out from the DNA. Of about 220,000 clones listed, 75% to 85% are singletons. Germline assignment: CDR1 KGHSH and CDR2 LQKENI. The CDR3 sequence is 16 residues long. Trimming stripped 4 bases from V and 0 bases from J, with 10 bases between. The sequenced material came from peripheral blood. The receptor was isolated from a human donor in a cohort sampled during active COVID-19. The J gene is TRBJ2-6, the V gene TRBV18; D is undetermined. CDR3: CASSLASLSGANVLTF. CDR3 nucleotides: TGTGCCAGCTCACTTGCCAGTCTCTCTGGGGCCAACGTCCTGACTTTC. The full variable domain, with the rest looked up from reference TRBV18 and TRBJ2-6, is NAGVMQNPRHLVRRRGQEARLRCSPMKGHSHVYWYRQLPEEGLKFMVYLQKENIIDESGMPKERFSAEFPKEGPSILRIQQVVRGDSAAYFCASSLASLSGANVLTFGAGSRLTVL.